This TCR beta chain was recorded in a study of CD4 T cells in relation to SARS-CoV-2 and coronaviruses. Study-wide background: After 10 days of antigen culture, PBMC TCR beta CDR3s were sequenced. Negative control cultures got HIV-1 Nef peptides or no peptide.

The CDR3 is made up of 14 amino acids. CDR1 and CDR2 (germline): LGHDT, YNNKEL (reference sequence). Losses at the gene ends were 5 bases for V and 5 bases for J; bases not matched to a gene: 2. Remarks on this clone: Its antigen is unknown.

The study's findings and limits: No donor gave both pre-pandemic and post-infection samples.

Sequencing used immunoSEQ multiplex PCR; TCRdb keeps in-frame clones, though not all of them. The table shows about 12,000 clones, with 69% occurring only once. CD4+ T cells from unexposed donors were obtained before the COVID-19 pandemic (2011-2018). Isolation of CD4+ T cells took place after less than 11 days in culture. Cells permitting, SARS-CoV-2 S/N and four cold-coronavirus spikes were tested on unexposed-donor CD4+ T cells. The sample taken for sequencing was CD4+ T cells from PBMCs, cultured in vitro. This TCR was recovered from a human donor in good health. V is TRBV3-1 (or the pseudogene TRBV3-2) and J is TRBJ1-4; 10 nucleotides line up with TRBD1. The CDR3 here is CASSLGQGNEKLFF. The CDR3 nucleotides read TGTGCCAGCAGCTTGGGACAGGGGAATGAAAAACTGTTTTTT.